This T cell receptor beta chain was recorded in a study of blood T cell repertoires in COVID-19. Study at large: Researchers got acute and convalescent COVID-19 samples from the United States, Italy and Spain. PBMCs, B-cell-depleted T cells, or T cells provided the cDNA or gDNA that made up the material.

The CDR3 is 16 amino acids. Germline V CDR1 and CDR2: SNHLY, FYNNEI. J gave up 2 bases and V 6 bases, and 11 bases lay outside the gene matches. Original handling: Reference gene primer amplification yielded estimated nucleated cell counts. Using immunoSEQ multiplex PCR, the repertoire was profiled, and TCRdb retains in-frame clones only, with some absent. V and J calls and clone size are copied from that table; D and trimming were computed from the DNA. The sample yields around 300,000 clones, 83% seen once. The specimen sequenced was peripheral blood. V usage is TRBV2 and J usage is TRBJ2-7; 9 nucleotides match TRBD2. The sequence derives from a woman in her forties or fifties who had recovered from COVID-19. CDR3 sequence: CASRPTLTSGTYEQYF. The CDR3 coding sequence is TGTGCCAGCAGACCGACCCTGACTAGCGGCACCTACGAGCAGTACTTC.